These 12 T cell receptor beta chains share one sample of origin, sequenced in a study of blood T cells in healthy people across ages. A second PCR of roughly 7 to 11 cycles used a sample-barcoded 5' primer and a J-beta primer mix. TCRdb redid the calling of the 5' RACE reads with MiXCR, one entry per CDR3 protein. The table lists approximately 1.5 million distinct CDR3 sequences, around 36% of them singletons. Material for sequencing was blood. These receptors were obtained from a woman under 40 in good health.

The chain employs TRBV7-9 and TRBJ2-6, with D perhaps given as TRBD1 or TRBD2 (6 bases each). V lost 5 bases, J lost 1 base, and 24 bases lay in between. The CDR3 is 20 amino acids. Germline assignment: CDR1 SEHNR and CDR2 FQNEAQ (reference sequence). DNA for the CDR3: TGTGCCAGCAGCCACCACCTCTTGGGGGGTGACAGGTCTGGGGCCAACGTCCTGACTTTC. It yields the protein CASSHHLLGGDRSGANVLTF.

This chain joins TRBV15 and TRBJ1-4, with D perhaps matching TRBD1 (5 bases). CDR1 is LNHNV and CDR2 is YYDKDF in the germline V gene (reference sequence). The length of the CDR3 is 12 residues. The germline V and J ends were trimmed by 1 base and 15 bases, with 12 bases remaining between them. This CDR3 reads CATSRGGGSLFF. CDR3 sequence (DNA): TGTGCCACCAGCAGAGGCGGGGGATCCTTGTTTTTT.

The chain carries TRBV25-1 and TRBJ2-6; D gene unclear. Trimming removed 3 bases at V and 0 bases at J, with 9 bases between. The CDR3 is made up of 16 amino acids. Germline-derived CDR1 and CDR2 are MGHDK and SYGVNS. This chain's CDR3 is CASSDGHGSGANVLTF. The CDR3 DNA sequence: TGTGCCAGCAGTGATGGGCATGGCTCTGGGGCCAACGTCCTGACTTTC.

This clonotype showed up many times. CDR3 sequence reads: CSVPSPSEPYEQYF. CDR3 nucleotide sequence: TGCAGCGTTCCTAGCCCGTCGGAGCCGTACGAGCAGTACTTC. This sequence joins TRBV29-1 and TRBJ2-7; D is possibly TRBD2 (5 bases). The CDR3 has 14 residues. With 5 bases removed from V and 4 bases from J, the gap between germline ends came to 18 bases. Germline V gene lookup returns CDR1 SQVTM and CDR2 ANQGSEA.

This clonotype turned up a few times. CDR3 in DNA: TGTGCCAGCAGCCAAGAGGTGCGGGGTTTCTCCTACGAGCAGTACTTC. This codes for CASSQEVRGFSYEQYF. This chain connects TRBV4-2 to TRBJ2-7, with a weak D call TRBD2 (6 bases). V was trimmed by 0 bases and J by 0 bases, leaving 12 bases between them. The CDR3 has 16 residues. CDR1 is LGHNA, CDR2 YNFKEQ, per germline.

The V gene is TRBV28, the J gene TRBJ2-7; 9 nucleotides agree with TRBD1. This CDR3 spans 16 amino acids. After removal of 5 bases from V and 1 base from J, the junction contained 9 bases not matched to a gene. Germline V gene lookup returns CDR1 MDHEN and CDR2 SYDVKM. DNA of the CDR3: TGTGCCAGCAGTCACTCCGGGACAGGGAAATCCTACGAGCAGTACTTC. Translating it yields CASSHSGTGKSYEQYF.

This clonotype was picked up one time. The CDR3 nucleotides are TGTGCCAGCAGCCGCAGAACAGGGGACGCAACTAATGAAAAACTGTTTTTT. It specifies CASSRRTGDATNEKLFF. V usage is TRBV14 and J usage is TRBJ1-4; 7 nucleotides align to TRBD1. Germline values: CDR1 SGHDN, CDR2 FVKESK. V shed 4 bases and J 0 bases; nucleotides not matched to a gene: 8. The CDR3 is made up of 17 amino acids.

This clonotype appeared a few times. The chain links TRBV14 to TRBJ2-2, with a weak D call TRBD2 (7 bases). V lost 1 base, J lost 6 bases, and 12 bases lay in between. Germline CDR1 and CDR2: SGHDN and FVKESK. This CDR3 is 15 amino acids long. CDR3 bases: TGTGCCAGCAGCCAAGTTTGGGGGGGCGCCGGGGAGCTGTTTTTT. It is translated as CASSQVWGGAGELFF.

This rearrangement joins TRBV6-2 or TRBV6-3 to TRBJ2-7; D is undetermined. The CDR3 length is 15 residues. Germline CDR1 is MNHEY and CDR2 is SVGEGT. Trimming took 1 base from V and 5 from J, leaving 15 bases between them. CDR3 DNA sequence: TGTGCCAGCAGTTACTGGCCGGCTATTTCCCACGAGCAGTACTTC. Translation: CASSYWPAISHEQYF.

The V gene is TRBV20-1, the J gene TRBJ1-4; D remains ambiguous. The ends were cut back, 6 bases at V and 10 bases at J, with 12 bases in the middle. Germline V gene data show CDR1 as DFQATT and CDR2 as SNEGSKA (reference sequence). The CDR3 contains 11 residues. The CDR3 loop reads CSANDVGKLFF. The CDR3 DNA sequence: TGCAGTGCCAACGACGTGGGAAAACTGTTTTTT.

The V call is TRBV28, the J call TRBJ2-3; 9 positions match TRBD2. V trimming: 5 bases; J trimming: 5 bases; junction bases outside the gene matches: 11. The CDR3 contains 16 residues. Germline CDR1 and CDR2: MDHEN and SYDVKM. CDR3 amino acids: CASSGLAGGPVDTQYF. The CDR3 DNA follows: TGTGCCAGCAGTGGTCTTGCGGGGGGGCCCGTAGATACGCAGTATTTT.

This clonotype was seen once. V and J are TRBV11-2 and TRBJ2-5, with 7 bases aligning to TRBD1. The J call may not be correct, given that the DNA end is closer to TRBJ2-7. This CDR3 has 15 residues. The germline CDR1 and CDR2 sequences are SGHAT and FQNNGV. Here the CDR3 DNA reads TGTGCCAGCAGCCAGTTGACAGGGTGGTCCAACGAGCAGTACTTC. Translating gives CASSQLTGWSNEQYF.